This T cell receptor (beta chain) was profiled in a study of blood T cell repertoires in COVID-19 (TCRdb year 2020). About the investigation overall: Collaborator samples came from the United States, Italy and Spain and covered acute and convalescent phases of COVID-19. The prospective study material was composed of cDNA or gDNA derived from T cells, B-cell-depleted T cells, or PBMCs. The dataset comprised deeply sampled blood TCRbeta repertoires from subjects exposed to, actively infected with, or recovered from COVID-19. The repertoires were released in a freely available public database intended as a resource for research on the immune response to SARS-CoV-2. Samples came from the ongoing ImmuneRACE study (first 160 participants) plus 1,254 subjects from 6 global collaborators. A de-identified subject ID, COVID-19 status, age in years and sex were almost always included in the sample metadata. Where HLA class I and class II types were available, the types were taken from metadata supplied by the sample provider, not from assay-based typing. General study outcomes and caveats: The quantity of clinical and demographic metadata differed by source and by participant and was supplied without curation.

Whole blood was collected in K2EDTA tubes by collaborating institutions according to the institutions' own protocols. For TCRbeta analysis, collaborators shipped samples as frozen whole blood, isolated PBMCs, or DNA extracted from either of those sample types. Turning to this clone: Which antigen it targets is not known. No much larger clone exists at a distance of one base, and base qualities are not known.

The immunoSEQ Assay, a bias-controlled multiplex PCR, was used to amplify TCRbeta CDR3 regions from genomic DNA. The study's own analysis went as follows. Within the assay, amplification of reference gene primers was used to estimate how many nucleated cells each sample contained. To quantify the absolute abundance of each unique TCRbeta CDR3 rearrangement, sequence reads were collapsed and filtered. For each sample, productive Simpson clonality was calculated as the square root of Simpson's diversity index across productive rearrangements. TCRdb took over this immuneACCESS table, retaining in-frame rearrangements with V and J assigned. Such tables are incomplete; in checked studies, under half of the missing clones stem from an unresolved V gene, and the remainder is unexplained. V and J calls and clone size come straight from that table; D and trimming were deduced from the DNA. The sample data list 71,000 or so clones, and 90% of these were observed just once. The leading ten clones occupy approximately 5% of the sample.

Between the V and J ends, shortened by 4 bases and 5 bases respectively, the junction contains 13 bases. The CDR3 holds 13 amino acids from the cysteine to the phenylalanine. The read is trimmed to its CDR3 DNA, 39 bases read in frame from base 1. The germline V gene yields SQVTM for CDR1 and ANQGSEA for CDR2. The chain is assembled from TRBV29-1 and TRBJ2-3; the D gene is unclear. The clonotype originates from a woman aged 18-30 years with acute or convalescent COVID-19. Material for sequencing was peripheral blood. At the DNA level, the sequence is TGCAGCGTTGTGCCGGAGTCTGGAGATACGCAGTATTTT. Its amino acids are CSVVPESGDTQYF.